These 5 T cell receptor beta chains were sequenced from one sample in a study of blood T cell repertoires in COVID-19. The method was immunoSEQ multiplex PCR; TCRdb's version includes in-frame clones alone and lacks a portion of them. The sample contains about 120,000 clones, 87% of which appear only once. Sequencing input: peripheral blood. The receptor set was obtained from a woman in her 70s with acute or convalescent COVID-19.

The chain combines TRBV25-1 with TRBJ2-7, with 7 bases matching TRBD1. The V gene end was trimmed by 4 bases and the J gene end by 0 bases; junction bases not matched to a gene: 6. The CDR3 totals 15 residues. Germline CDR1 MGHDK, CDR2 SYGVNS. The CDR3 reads CASSGRDRSSYEQYF. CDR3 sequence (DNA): TGTGCCAGCAGTGGCAGGGACAGAAGCTCCTACGAGCAGTACTTC.

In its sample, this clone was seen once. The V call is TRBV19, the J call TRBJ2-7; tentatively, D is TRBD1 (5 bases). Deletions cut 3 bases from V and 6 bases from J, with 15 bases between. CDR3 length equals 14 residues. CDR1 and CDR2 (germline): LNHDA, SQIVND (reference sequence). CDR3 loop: CASSILSIGAEQYF. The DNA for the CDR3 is TGTGCCAGTAGTATTTTAAGCATTGGGGCCGAGCAGTACTTC. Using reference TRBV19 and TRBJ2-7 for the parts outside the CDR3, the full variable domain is DGGITQSPKYLFRKEGQNVTLSCEQNLNHDAMYWYRQDPGQGLRLIYYSQIVNDFQKGDIAEGYSVSREKKESFPLTVTSAQKNPTAFYLCASSILSIGAEQYFGPGTRLTVT.

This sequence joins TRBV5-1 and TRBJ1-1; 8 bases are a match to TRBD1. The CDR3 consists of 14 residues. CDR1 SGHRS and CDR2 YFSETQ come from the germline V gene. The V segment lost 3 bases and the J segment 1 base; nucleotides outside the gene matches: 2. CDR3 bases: TGCGCCAGCAGCTACAGGGGGGGGAACACTGAAGCTTTCTTT. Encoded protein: CASSYRGGNTEAFF.

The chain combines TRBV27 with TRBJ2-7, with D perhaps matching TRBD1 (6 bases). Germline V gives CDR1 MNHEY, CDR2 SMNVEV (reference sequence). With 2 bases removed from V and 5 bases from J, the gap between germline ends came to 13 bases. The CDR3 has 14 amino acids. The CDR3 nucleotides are TGTGCCAGCAGTTTAGGAGGACAGTCCCACGAGCAGTACTTC. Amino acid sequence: CASSLGGQSHEQYF.

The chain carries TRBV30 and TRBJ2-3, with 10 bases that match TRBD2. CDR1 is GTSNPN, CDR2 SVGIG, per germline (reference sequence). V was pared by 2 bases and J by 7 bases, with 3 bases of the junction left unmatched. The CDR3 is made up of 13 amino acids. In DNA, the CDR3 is TGTGCCTGGAGTAGAGCGGGGGGGAATACGCAGTATTTT. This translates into CAWSRAGGNTQYF.